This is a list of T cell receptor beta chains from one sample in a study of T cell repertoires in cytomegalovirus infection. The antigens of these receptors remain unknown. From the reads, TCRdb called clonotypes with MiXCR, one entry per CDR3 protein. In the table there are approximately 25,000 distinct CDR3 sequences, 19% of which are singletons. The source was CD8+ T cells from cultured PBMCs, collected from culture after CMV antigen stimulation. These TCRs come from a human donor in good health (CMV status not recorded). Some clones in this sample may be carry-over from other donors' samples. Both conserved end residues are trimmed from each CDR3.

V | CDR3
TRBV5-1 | ASSLKVAGRYQETQY
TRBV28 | ASSLGVAHPANEQF
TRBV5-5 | ASSLSNTEAF
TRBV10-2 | ASTAGWTSGGPTAYEQY
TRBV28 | ASSSTGSGTDTQY
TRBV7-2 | ASSPLGLGSGTEAF
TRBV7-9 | ASSRGRTSGEFQETQY
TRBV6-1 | ASKRVSSYNEQF
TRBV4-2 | ASSANTGELF
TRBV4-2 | ASSLTVPLMNTEAF
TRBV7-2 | ASSPRRPGTGDGYT
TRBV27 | ASSLWAGTVVEQY
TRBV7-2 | ASSPGGDPKRAF
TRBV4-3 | ASSQSLTGGLSYNEQF
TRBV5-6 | ASSPGERIYYGEY
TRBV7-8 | ASSLALGKTQY
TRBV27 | ASSFWGTGGGPTEQF
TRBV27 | ASSLAGGYEQY
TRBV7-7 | ASSPSLTGPTGELF
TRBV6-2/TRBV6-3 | ASSISQRPEAF
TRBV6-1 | ASSFPGQEQF
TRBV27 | ASSSSGGAYNEQF
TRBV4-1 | ASSQEEGTPGEQY
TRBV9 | ASSSPVTNTQY
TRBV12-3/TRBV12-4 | ASSSTSTDTQY
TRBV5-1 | ASSLSSREEANTEAF
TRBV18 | ASSPLGGVIEKLF
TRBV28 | ASSSDGGPEAF
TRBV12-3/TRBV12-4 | ASNHWGQGQNTEAF
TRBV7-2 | ASSLGGGREAF
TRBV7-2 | ASSLRLAGSPYEQY
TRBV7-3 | ASSPDRGARLTGELF
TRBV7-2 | ASRPGTGVETQY
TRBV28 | ASRADGNNSPLH
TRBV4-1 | ASSQDRAGELF
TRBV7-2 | ASSSGQGISYEQY
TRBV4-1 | ASSQIWDRGYNEQY
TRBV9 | ASSVGAGVSEQY
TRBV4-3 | ASSQDGLAEDTQY
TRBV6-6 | ASRPDVGNQPQH
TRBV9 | ASSDSQGAAVYEQY
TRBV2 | ASSGTDYEQY
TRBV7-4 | ASSLITEAF
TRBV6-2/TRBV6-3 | ASSYRDIGSEQY
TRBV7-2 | ASTLTGSGELF
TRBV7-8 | ASSLARLPTVEQY
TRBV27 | ASSFRTSGGPGRNEQF